The rows below give T cell receptor beta chains drawn from one sample of a study of Graves' ophthalmopathy and Graves' hyperthyroidism. TCRdb processed the multiplex PCR reads anew with MiXCR; each CDR3 protein has one entry. The sample consists of over a million distinct CDR3 sequences, about 36% of them appearing once. Input material: peripheral blood or thyroid tissue (not recorded which). These receptors all come from an adult man with Graves' hyperthyroidism. Both conserved end residues are part of each CDR3. The order of the fields is V gene, clone size, J gene, D gene, CDR3 DNA, CDR3 protein. The D gene is left open where the match is weak. Clone size appears in some rows only: once, few, many, or a class for an expanded clone.

>TRBV20-1|.|TRBJ2-7|.
TGCAGTGCTAGAGATAGGCTGGTGGCGTCCTACGAGCAGTACTTC
CSARDRLVASYEQYF
>TRBV12-3/TRBV12-4|many|TRBJ1-5|.
TGTGCCAGCAGTTTTTACGGTCAGCCCCAGCATTTT
CASSFYGQPQHF
>TRBV20-1|few|TRBJ2-7|.
TGCAGTGCTAGAGAATTTGTGGGTATCTCCTACGAGCAGTACTTC
CSAREFVGISYEQYF
>TRBV12-3/TRBV12-4|many|TRBJ2-5|.
TGTGCCAGCAGAGGAGGGGGAGAGACCCAGTACTTC
CASRGGGETQYF
>TRBV7-9|.|TRBJ1-5|.
TGTGCCAGCAGCTTAGATTTTGGTGGCAATCAGCCCCAGCATTTT
CASSLDFGGNQPQHF
>TRBV5-1|.|TRBJ2-7|.
TGCGCCAGCAGCGACCCGACCACCCTTTCCTACGAGCAGTACTTC
CASSDPTTLSYEQYF
>TRBV27|few|TRBJ1-5|.
TGTGCCAGCAGTTCCCCACATAACAATCAGCCCCAGCATTTT
CASSSPHNNQPQHF
>TRBV7-8|.|TRBJ1-5|.
TGTGCCAGCAGCCCCGACAATACGCCGTATAACAATCAGCCCCAGCATTTT
CASSPDNTPYNNQPQHF
>TRBV7-6|.|TRBJ1-6|TRBD1
TGTGCCAGCAGCTTATCGGACAGGGCGAGTTCACCCCTCCACTTT
CASSLSDRASSPLHF
>TRBV7-9|many|TRBJ2-7|.
TGTGCCAGCAGCTTAGCGACACAGTTTTACGAGCAGTACTTC
CASSLATQFYEQYF
>TRBV5-5|.|TRBJ2-2|.
TGTGCCAGCAAGCGTGGTAGCGAGAACACCGGGGAGCTGTTTTTT
CASKRGSENTGELFF
>TRBV7-3|few|TRBJ2-2|.
TGTGCCAGCAGCCGTCTAGCGGAGGACGGGACAAGGATAACCGGGGAGCTGTTTTTT
CASSRLAEDGTRITGELFF
>TRBV9|many|TRBJ2-5|.
TGTGCCAGCAGCGTAGATGGGGTTCAAGAGACCCAGTACTTC
CASSVDGVQETQYF
>TRBV2|.|TRBJ1-1|.
TGTGCCAGCAGGTTCCGGGAAGGCTATGAAGCTTTCTTT
CASRFREGYEAFF
>TRBV7-9|.|TRBJ2-1|.
TGTGCCAGCAGACACACAGGGAACTACAATGAGCAGTTCTTC
CASRHTGNYNEQFF
>TRBV29-1|.|TRBJ2-7|TRBD1
TGCAGCGCAATAGGGACAGTCTCCTACGAGCAGTACTTC
CSAIGTVSYEQYF
>TRBV12-3/TRBV12-4|many|TRBJ1-2|.
TGTGCCAGCAGTTTAGCGCTAACAGGATCGGGCTACACCTTC
CASSLALTGSGYTF
>TRBV19|.|TRBJ2-7|.
TGTGCCAGTACCCCACAGGGAGGAGACAGGGACGGCGAGCAGTACTTC
CASTPQGGDRDGEQYF
>TRBV19|.|TRBJ2-2|.
TGTGCCAGCAGTTATGGGGCTTCCGGGGAGCTGTTTTTT
CASSYGASGELFF
>TRBV10-3|.|TRBJ2-7|.
TGTGCCAGCGGTAATATACGCTACGAGCAGTACTTC
CASGNIRYEQYF
>TRBV5-6|few|TRBJ2-5|.
TGTGCCAGCAGGTCGGAGGGGCTAAAAGAGACCCAGTACTTC
CASRSEGLKETQYF
>TRBV29-1|many|TRBJ1-2|.
TGCAGCGTTGTCTTGTGGTCATCCTATGGCTACACCTTC
CSVVLWSSYGYTF
>TRBV2|once|TRBJ1-1|TRBD1
TGTGCCAGCTCACCACAGACAGGGGGCTCGGGTACTGAAGCTTTCTTT
CASSPQTGGSGTEAFF
>TRBV25-1|.|TRBJ1-1|TRBD1
TGTGCCAGCAGACAATCGCCCGGGACAGGGCGCTTAGGGGCTTTCTTT
CASRQSPGTGRLGAFF
>TRBV5-6|many|TRBJ2-7|.
TGTGCCAGCAGTTATGAGGGCGGGTCGTACGAGCAGTACTTC
CASSYEGGSYEQYF
>TRBV20-1|.|TRBJ1-1|TRBD1
TGCAGTGCTTACGACAGGGGCATGAACACTGAAGCTTTCTTT
CSAYDRGMNTEAFF
>TRBV20-1|.|TRBJ2-3|TRBD2
TGCAGTGCTCCGACTAGCGGATTCACAGATACGCAGTATTTT
CSAPTSGFTDTQYF
>TRBV30|.|TRBJ1-4|.
TGTGCCTGGAGTTCAGGGATGGCAACTAATGAAAAACTGTTTTTT
CAWSSGMATNEKLFF
>TRBV10-2|few|TRBJ1-1|.
TGCGCCAGCAGTGACTCCGGGCGCACTGAAGCTTTCTTT
CASSDSGRTEAFF
>TRBV4-1|many|TRBJ2-7|.
TGCGCCAGCAGCCCCCAGATGGTTGGAGCCTACGAGCAGTACTTC
CASSPQMVGAYEQYF
>TRBV6-2/TRBV6-3|.|TRBJ2-5|.
TGTGCCAGCAGTTGGAGTGTTAGCAGAGAGACCCAGTACTTC
CASSWSVSRETQYF
>TRBV7-8|many|TRBJ1-5|.
TGTGCCAGCAGCTTAGCGGATCAGCCCCAGCATTTT
CASSLADQPQHF
>TRBV13|few|TRBJ1-5|.
TGTGCCAGCAGCTTAGACCCCCCGGCCTCTCCCCAGCATTTT
CASSLDPPASPQHF
>TRBV29-1|few|TRBJ2-2|TRBD2
TGCAGCGTTGACCTCGGACTAGCTGTCACCGGGGAGCTGTTTTTT
CSVDLGLAVTGELFF
>TRBV19|few|TRBJ2-3|.
TGTGCCAGTAGTATTGACGTGAGGGATACGCAGTATTTT
CASSIDVRDTQYF
>TRBV10-3|many|TRBJ1-3|.
TGTGCCATCAGTGAGGTGGAGAGAAATGGAAACACCATATATTTT
CAISEVERNGNTIYF
>TRBV6-1|.|TRBJ2-2|.
TGTGCCAGCAGCAGACTCCAGGCCGGGGAGCTGTTTTTT
CASSRLQAGELFF
>TRBV11-2|many|TRBJ2-7|TRBD2
TGTGCCACCCCCGGCGGGAGGACGGACGAGCAGTACTTC
CATPGGRTDEQYF
>TRBV6-2/TRBV6-3|many|TRBJ1-1|.
TGTGCCAGCAGTCCCACAGGGACGGCTGAAGCTTTCTTT
CASSPTGTAEAFF
>TRBV10-3|.|TRBJ2-6|TRBD1
TGTGCCATCAGTCCAGGGGTAAGGGACAGGCATGGTGGGGCCAACGTCCTGACTTTC
CAISPGVRDRHGGANVLTF
>TRBV7-2|.|TRBJ1-2|.
TGTGCCAGCAGCTTATCGTTCGGCAGGGGTAAGGGTGGCTACACCTTC
CASSLSFGRGKGGYTF
>TRBV7-8|many|TRBJ2-5|.
TGTGCCAGCAGCTCAACACATTCGGGGGAGACCCAGTACTTC
CASSSTHSGETQYF
>TRBV10-3|.|TRBJ1-1|TRBD1
TGTGCCATCAGTAATGGGGACAGGGGGCAAGCTGAAGCTTTCTTT
CAISNGDRGQAEAFF